This T cell receptor (beta chain) comes out of a study of T-cell reconstitution after alpha-beta-depleted transplantation in children. This clonotype was counted only a few times. With 7 bases removed from V and 1 base from J, the gap between germline ends came to 11 bases. Per the germline V gene, CDR1 is SGDLS and CDR2 is YYNGEE. The CDR3 contains 14 residues. Unique molecular identifiers tagged the TCRbeta library. TCRdb fed the PCR reads into MiXCR, producing one record per CDR3 protein. The sample lists more than 550,000 distinct CDR3 sequences; 8% to 11% were seen once. Material: PBMCs from the stem cell graft donor, obtained from the stem cell graft. The receptor was derived from a human donor who donated a stem cell graft to a child with acute myeloid leukemia. The chain links TRBV9 to TRBJ2-2; the D call may be TRBD1 or TRBD2 (5 bases each). CDR3 protein: CASGGEMNTGELFF. Written as DNA, the CDR3 is TGTGCCAGCGGGGGAGAGATGAACACCGGGGAGCTGTTTTTT.